Listed below are T cell receptor beta chains from one sample, sequenced in a study of cytomegalovirus exposure and HLA in healthy donors. Produced via immunoSEQ multiplex PCR; TCRdb's table is partial and in-frame only. The sample records some 76,000 clones, less than 85% being singletons. The sequencing sample was made of PBMCs. These receptor sequences come from a woman aged 50 to 60 in good health and CMV-seronegative. Both conserved end residues are part of each CDR3. The order of the fields is D gene, V gene, clone size, J gene, CDR3 DNA, CDR3 protein. A D gene is named only where the DNA matches it firmly. The size entry is marked missing in some rows and otherwise reads once, few, many or a size class.

TRBD2,TRBV28,-,TRBJ2-7,TGTGCCAGCAGTCCCCGGGAGGGATTCTACGAGCAGTACTTC,CASSPREGFYEQYF
TRBD2,TRBV5-4,-,TRBJ2-3,TGTGCCAGCAGCCACGGGACTAGCGGGGTCACAGATACGCAGTATTTT,CASSHGTSGVTDTQYF
TRBD1,TRBV5-1,-,TRBJ1-1,TGCGCCAGCAGCGGACAGGGAGGGGGTACTGAAGCTTTCTTT,CASSGQGGGTEAFF
-,TRBV5-1,-,TRBJ2-5,TGCGCCAGCAGCTTTACAGGGACGCTTTTGGAGACCCAGTACTTC,CASSFTGTLLETQYF
TRBD2,TRBV27,-,TRBJ2-1,TGTGCCAGCAGTTTAGTCCCGGGACTAGCAGACAATGAGCAGTTCTTC,CASSLVPGLADNEQFF
TRBD2,TRBV14,-,TRBJ2-1,TGTGCCAGCAGCCGGGGGACTAGCGGGGGGTCATACAATGAGCAGTTCTTC,CASSRGTSGGSYNEQFF
TRBD1,TRBV29-1,-,TRBJ2-6,TGCAGCGTTGGGACAGGATACTCTGGGGCCAACGTCCTGACTTTC,CSVGTGYSGANVLTF
-,TRBV30,-,TRBJ2-3,TGTGCCTGGAGTATACCAACCCCAGGGCTGGGGACAGATACGCAGTATTTT,CAWSIPTPGLGTDTQYF
-,TRBV6-1,-,TRBJ1-1,TGTGCCAGCAGTGCGACCAGGGTTGGTGAAGCTTTCTTC,CASSATRVGEAFF
TRBD1,TRBV28,-,TRBJ1-1,TGTGCCAGCAGGTCACCAGGGGGCACTACTGAAGCTTTCTTT,CASRSPGGTTEAFF
-,TRBV5-5,-,TRBJ2-7,TGTGCCAGCAGCCCGGACAGCTACTTCTCCTACGAGCAGTACTTC,CASSPDSYFSYEQYF
-,TRBV15,-,TRBJ2-2,TGTGCCACTCTCCTGGGCGGGGCGAACACCGGGGAGCTGTTTTTT,CATLLGGANTGELFF
-,TRBV7-9,-,TRBJ2-5,TGTTCCAGCAGCTCCCTCCAAGAGACCCAGTACTTC,CSSSSLQETQYF
TRBD2,TRBV6-6,-,TRBJ2-1,TGTGCCAGCAGTGAGCGGGAGGGTAATGAGCAGTTCTTC,CASSEREGNEQFF
TRBD1,TRBV7-9,-,TRBJ1-2,TGTGCCAGCAGCCCACAGGGGGCGGACTATGGCTACACCTTC,CASSPQGADYGYTF
-,TRBV28,few,TRBJ1-6,TGTGCCGGGTCCGACAATTCCTATAATTCACCCCTCCACTTT,CAGSDNSYNSPLHF
TRBD2,TRBV9,-,TRBJ2-1,TGTGCCAGCAGCACTCAAAGACGGACTAGCGGGATATATGAGCAGTTCTTC,CASSTQRRTSGIYEQFF